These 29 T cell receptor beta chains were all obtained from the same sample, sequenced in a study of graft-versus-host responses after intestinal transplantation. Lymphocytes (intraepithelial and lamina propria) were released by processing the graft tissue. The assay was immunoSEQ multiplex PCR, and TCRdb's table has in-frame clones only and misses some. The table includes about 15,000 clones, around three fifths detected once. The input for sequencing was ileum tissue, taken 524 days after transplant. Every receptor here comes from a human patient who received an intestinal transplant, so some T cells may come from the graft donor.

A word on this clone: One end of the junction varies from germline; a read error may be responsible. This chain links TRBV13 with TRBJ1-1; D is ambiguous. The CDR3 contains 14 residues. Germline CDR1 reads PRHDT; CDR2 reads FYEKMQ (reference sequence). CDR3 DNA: TGTGCCAGCCGCTTACGGAGGGAAAGAACTGAAGCTTTCTTT. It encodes CASRLRRERTEAFF.

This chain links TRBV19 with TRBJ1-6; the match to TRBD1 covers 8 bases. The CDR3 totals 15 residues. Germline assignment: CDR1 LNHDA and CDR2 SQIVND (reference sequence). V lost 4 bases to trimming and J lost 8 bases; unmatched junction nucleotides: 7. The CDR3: CASSNRQGLDSPLHF. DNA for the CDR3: TGTGCCAGTAGTAACCGACAGGGGTTAGATTCACCCCTCCACTTT.

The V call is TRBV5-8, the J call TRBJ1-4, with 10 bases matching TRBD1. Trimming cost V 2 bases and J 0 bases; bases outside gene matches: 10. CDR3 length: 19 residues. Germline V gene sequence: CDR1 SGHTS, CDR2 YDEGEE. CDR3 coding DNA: TGTGCCAGCAGCTTTGGTCCCGGGACAGGGGAGGCAACTAATGAAAAACTGTTTTTT. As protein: CASSFGPGTGEATNEKLFF.

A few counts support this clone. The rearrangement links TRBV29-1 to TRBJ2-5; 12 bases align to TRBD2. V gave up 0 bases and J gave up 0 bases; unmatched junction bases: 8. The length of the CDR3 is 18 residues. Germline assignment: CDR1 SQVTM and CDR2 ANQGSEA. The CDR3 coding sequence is TGCAGCGTTGAAGAAGAGGGGCTAGCGGGGGGGTACCAAGAGACCCAGTACTTC. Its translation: CSVEEEGLAGGYQETQYF.

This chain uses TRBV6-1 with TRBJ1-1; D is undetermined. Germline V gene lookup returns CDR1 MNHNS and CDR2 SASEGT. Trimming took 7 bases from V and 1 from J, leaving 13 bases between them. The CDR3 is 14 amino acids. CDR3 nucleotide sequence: TGTGCCAGCACCAGAGGTGTGTGGAACACTGAAGCTTTCTTT. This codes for CASTRGVWNTEAFF.

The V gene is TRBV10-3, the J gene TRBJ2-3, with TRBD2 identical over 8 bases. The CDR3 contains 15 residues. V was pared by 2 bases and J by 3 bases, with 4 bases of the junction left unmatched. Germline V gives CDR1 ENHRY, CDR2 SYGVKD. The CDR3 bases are TGTGCCATCAGTGAGATCGGGGGGGAGACAGATACGCAGTATTTT. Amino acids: CAISEIGGETDTQYF.

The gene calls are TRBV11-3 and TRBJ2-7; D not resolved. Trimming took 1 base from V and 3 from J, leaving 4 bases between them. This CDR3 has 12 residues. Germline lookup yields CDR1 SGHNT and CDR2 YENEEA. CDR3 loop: CASSLVLYEQYF. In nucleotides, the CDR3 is TGTGCCAGCAGCTTAGTACTCTACGAGCAGTACTTC.

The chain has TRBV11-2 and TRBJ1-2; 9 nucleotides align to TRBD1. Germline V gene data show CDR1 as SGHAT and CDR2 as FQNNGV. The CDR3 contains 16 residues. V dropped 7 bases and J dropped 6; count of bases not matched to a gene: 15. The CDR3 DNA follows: TGTGCCAGCACTCAAAACGCGGGACAGGGAAGCCATGGCTACACCTTC. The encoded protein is CASTQNAGQGSHGYTF. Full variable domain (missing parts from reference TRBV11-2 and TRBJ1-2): EAGVAQSPRYKIIEKRQSVAFWCNPISGHATLYWYQQILGQGPKLLIQFQNNGVVDDSQLPKDRFSAERLKGVDSTLKIQPAKLEDSAVYLCASTQNAGQGSHGYTFGSGTRLTVV.

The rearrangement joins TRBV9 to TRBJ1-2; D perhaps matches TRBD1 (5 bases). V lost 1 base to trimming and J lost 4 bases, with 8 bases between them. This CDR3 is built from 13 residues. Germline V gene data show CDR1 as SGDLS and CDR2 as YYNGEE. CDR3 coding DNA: TGTGCCAGCAGCGTACAGGGAGGCTATGGCTACACCTTC. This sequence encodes CASSVQGGYGYTF. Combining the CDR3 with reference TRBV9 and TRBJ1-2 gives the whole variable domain DSGVTQTPKHLITATGQRVTLRCSPRSGDLSVYWYQQSLDQGLQFLIQYYNGEERAKGNILERFSAQQFPDLHSELNLSSLELGDSALYFCASSVQGGYGYTFGSGTRLTVV.

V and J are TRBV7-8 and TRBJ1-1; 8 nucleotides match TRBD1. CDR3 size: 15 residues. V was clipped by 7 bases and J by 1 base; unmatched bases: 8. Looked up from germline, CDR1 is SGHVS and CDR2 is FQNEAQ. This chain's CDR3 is CASTNSGTGNTEAFF. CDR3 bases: TGTGCCAGCACCAATTCCGGGACAGGGAACACTGAAGCTTTCTTT.

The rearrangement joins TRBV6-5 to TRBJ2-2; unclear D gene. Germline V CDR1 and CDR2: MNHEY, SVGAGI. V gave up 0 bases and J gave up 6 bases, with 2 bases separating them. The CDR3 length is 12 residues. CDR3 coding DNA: TGTGCCAGCAGTTACTCCGCCGGGGAGCTGTTTTTT. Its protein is CASSYSAGELFF.

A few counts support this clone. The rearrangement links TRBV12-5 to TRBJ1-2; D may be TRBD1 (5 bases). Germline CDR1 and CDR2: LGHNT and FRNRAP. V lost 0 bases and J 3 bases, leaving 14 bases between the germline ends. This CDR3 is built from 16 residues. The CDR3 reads CASGLVRNGGDYGYTF. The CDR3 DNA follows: TGTGCTAGTGGTTTGGTTCGTAATGGAGGGGACTATGGCTACACCTTC. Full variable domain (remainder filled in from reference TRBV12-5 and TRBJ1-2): DARVTQTPRHKVTEMGQEVTMRCQPILGHNTVFWYRQTMMQGLELLAYFRNRAPLDDSGMPKDRFSAEMPDATLATLKIQPSEPRDSAVYFCASGLVRNGGDYGYTFGSGTRLTVV.

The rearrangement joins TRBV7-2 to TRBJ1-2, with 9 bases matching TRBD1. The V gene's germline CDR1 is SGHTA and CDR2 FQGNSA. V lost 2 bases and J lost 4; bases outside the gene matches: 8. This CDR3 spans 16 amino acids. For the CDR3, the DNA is TGTGCCAGCAGCTTACGAATGGGACAGGGCAGCTATGGCTACACCTTC. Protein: CASSLRMGQGSYGYTF.

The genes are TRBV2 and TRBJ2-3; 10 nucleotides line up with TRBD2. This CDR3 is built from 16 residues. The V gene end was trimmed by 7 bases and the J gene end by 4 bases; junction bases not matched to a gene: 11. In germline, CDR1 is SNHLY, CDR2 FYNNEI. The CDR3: CASKVSGGAIADTQYF. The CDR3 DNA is TGTGCCAGCAAAGTAAGCGGGGGGGCCATCGCAGATACGCAGTATTTT.

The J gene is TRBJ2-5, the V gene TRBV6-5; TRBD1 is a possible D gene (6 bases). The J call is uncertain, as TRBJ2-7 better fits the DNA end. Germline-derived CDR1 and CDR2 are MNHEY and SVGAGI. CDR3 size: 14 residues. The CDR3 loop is CASSRQQGPNEQYF. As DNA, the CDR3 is TGTGCCAGCAGTCGACAACAGGGTCCCAACGAGCAGTACTTC.

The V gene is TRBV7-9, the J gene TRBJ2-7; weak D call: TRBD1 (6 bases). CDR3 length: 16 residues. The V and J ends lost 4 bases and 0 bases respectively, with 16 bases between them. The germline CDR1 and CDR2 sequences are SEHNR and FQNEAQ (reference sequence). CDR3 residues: CASSSFVWGPSYEQYF. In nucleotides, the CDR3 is TGTGCCAGCAGCTCCTTTGTCTGGGGGCCCTCCTACGAGCAGTACTTC.

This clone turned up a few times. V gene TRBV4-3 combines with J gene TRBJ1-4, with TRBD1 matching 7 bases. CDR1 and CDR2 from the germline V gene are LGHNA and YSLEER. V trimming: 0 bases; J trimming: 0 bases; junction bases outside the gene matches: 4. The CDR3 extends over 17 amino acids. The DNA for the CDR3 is TGCGCCAGCAGCCAAGATCGACAGGGAGCAACTAATGAAAAACTGTTTTTT. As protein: CASSQDRQGATNEKLFF.

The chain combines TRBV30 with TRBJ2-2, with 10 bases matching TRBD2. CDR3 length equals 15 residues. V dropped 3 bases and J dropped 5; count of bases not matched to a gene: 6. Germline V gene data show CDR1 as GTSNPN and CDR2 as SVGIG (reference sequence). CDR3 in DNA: TGTGCCTGGAGCACTAGCGGGGTGGAGACCGGGGAGCTGTTTTTT. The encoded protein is CAWSTSGVETGELFF.

The CDR3 sequence: CAWKKTRGQWGYEQYF. CDR3 in DNA: TGTGCCTGGAAGAAAACCAGGGGGCAATGGGGGTACGAGCAGTACTTC. The J gene is TRBJ2-7, the V gene TRBV30, with 8 bases aligning to TRBD1. Germline CDR1 is GTSNPN and CDR2 is SVGIG (reference sequence). With 4 bases clipped from V and 4 bases from J, the junction kept 15 bases outside the gene matches. The CDR3 is made up of 16 amino acids.

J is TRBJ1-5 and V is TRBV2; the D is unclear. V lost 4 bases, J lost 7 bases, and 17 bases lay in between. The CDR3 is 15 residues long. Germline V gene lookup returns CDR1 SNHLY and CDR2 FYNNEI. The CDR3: CASSAWPWEWQPQHF. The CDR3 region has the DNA TGTGCCAGCAGTGCCTGGCCGTGGGAGTGGCAGCCCCAGCATTTT. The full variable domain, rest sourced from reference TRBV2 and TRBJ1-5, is EPEVTQTPSHQVTQMGQEVILRCVPISNHLYFYWYRQILGQKVEFLVSFYNNEISEKSEIFDDQFSVERPDGSNFTLKIRSTKLEDSAMYFCASSAWPWEWQPQHFGDGTRLSIL.

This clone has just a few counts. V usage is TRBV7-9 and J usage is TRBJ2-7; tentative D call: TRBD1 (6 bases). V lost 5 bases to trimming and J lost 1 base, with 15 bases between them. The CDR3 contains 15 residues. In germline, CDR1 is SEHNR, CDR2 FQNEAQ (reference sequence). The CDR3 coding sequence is TGTGCCAGCAGCCCCCGGGACAACCATTCCTACGAGCAGTACTTC. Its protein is CASSPRDNHSYEQYF.

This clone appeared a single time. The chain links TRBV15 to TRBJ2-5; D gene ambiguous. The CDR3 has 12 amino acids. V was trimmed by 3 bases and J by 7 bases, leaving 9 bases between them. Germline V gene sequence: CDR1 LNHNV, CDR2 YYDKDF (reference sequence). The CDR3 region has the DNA TGTGCCACCAGCAGGGTTCGAGGGACCCAGTACTTC. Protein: CATSRVRGTQYF. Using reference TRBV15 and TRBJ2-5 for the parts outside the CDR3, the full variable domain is DAMVIQNPRYQVTQFGKPVTLSCSQTLNHNVMYWYQQKSSQAPKLLFHYYDKDFNNEADTPDNFQSRRPNTSFCFLDIRSPGLGDTAMYLCATSRVRGTQYFGPGTRLLVL.

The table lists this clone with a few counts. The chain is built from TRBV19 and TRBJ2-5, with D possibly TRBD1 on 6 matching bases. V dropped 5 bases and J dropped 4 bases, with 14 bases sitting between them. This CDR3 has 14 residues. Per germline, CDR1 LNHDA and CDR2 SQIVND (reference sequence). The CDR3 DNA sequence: TGTGCCAGTAGTCCCTCACTCAGGGGAGAGACCCAGTACTTC. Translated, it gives CASSPSLRGETQYF.

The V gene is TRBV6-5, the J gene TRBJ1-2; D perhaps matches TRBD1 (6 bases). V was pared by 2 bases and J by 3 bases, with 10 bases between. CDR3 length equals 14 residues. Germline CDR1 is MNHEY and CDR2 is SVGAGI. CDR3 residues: CASSYHYRDYGYTF. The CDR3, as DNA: TGTGCCAGCAGTTACCACTACAGGGACTATGGCTACACCTTC.

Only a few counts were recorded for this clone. The CDR3 is CASSLRLSSREKLFF. The DNA for the CDR3 is TGTGCCAGCAGCTTGAGATTGAGTTCGAGGGAAAAACTGTTTTTT. This chain joins TRBV5-6 and TRBJ1-4; D is unresolved. The germline V gene has CDR1 SGHDT and CDR2 YYEEEE. V lost 1 base and J 8 bases, leaving 15 bases between the germline ends. CDR3 length: 15 amino acids.

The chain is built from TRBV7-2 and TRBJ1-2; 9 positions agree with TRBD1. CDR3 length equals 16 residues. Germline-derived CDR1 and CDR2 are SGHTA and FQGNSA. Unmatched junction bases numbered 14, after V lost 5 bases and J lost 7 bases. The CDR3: CASSPRTGAQIGGYTF. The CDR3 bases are TGTGCCAGCAGCCCCCGGACAGGGGCCCAGATTGGTGGCTACACCTTC. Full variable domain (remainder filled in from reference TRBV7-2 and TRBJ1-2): GAGVSQSPSNKVTEKGKDVELRCDPISGHTALYWYRQSLGQGLEFLIYFQGNSAPDKSGLPSDRFSAERTGGSVSTLTIQRTQQEDSAVYLCASSPRTGAQIGGYTFGSGTRLTVV.

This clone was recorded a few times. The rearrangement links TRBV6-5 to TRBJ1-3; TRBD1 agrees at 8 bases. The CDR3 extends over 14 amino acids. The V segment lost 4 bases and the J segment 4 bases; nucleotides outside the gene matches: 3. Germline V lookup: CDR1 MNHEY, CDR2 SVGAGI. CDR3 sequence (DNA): TGTGCCAGCAGTTCCGACAGGGGCGGAAACACCATATATTTT. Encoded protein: CASSSDRGGNTIYF.

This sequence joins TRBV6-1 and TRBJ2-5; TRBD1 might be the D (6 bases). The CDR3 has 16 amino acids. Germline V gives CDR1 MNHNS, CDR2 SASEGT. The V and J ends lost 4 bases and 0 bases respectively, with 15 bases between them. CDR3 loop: CASSAHTGRDQETQYF. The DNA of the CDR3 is TGTGCCAGCAGTGCCCATACAGGGAGAGACCAAGAGACCCAGTACTTC.

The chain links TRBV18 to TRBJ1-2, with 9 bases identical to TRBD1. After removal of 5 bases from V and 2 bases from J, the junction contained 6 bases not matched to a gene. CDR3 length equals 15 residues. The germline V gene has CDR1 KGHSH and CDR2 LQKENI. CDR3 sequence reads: CASSTTGGDNYGYTF. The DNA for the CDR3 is TGTGCCAGCTCAACTACAGGGGGCGACAACTATGGCTACACCTTC.